The 9 T cell receptor beta chains listed next were all sequenced from one sample in a study of blood T cells in healthy people across ages. For the second PCR, which ran for roughly 6 to 11 cycles, a sample-barcoded 5' primer and a J-beta primer mix were used. TCRdb reprocessed the 5' RACE reads with MiXCR, giving one entry per CDR3 protein. The sample yields about 680,000 distinct CDR3 sequences, approximately 49% seen once. Sequencing was done on a sample of blood. Source of these receptors: an older woman in good health.

The genes are TRBV14 and TRBJ2-6; D is unclear. The V gene's germline CDR1 is SGHDN and CDR2 FVKESK. V was shortened by 4 bases and J by 0 bases, with 13 bases between the two germline ends. This CDR3 has 17 amino acids. The chain's CDR3 is CASSRHGRVSGANVLTF. DNA for the CDR3: TGTGCCAGCAGCCGGCACGGTAGAGTCTCTGGGGCCAACGTCCTGACTTTC.

This sequence joins TRBV10-3 and TRBJ2-5, with TRBD2 matching over 7 bases. Germline V gene lookup returns CDR1 ENHRY and CDR2 SYGVKD. The J segment lost 4 bases and the V segment lost 0 bases, leaving 8 bases of the junction unmatched. CDR3 size: 16 residues. In DNA, the CDR3 is TGTGCCATCAGTGAGTCAGGGCGGGAGCGCGGAGAGACCCAGTACTTC. Translated: CAISESGRERGETQYF.

The rearrangement joins TRBV6-2 or TRBV6-3 to TRBJ2-7, with 7 positions matching TRBD1. The CDR3 loop spans 13 amino acids. Germline V gene lookup returns CDR1 MNHEY and CDR2 SVGEGT. J was trimmed by 2 bases and V by 8 bases; bases with no gene match: 6. CDR3 sequence reads: CASVRDSAYEQYF. The CDR3 nucleotides read TGTGCCAGCGTCCGGGACAGCGCCTACGAGCAGTACTTC.

The chain uses TRBV3-1 and TRBJ2-2, with 8 nucleotides matching TRBD2. The CDR3 totals 18 residues. Trimming at V came to 6 bases and at J to 5 bases, leaving 17 bases not matched to a gene. Germline values: CDR1 LGHDT, CDR2 YNNKEL (reference sequence). The CDR3 loop is CASSPRSSGNRGTGELFF. The CDR3 DNA is TGTGCCAGCAGTCCCCGGAGTAGCGGGAACCGAGGGACCGGGGAGCTGTTTTTT.

The rearrangement uses TRBV5-6 and TRBJ2-3, with D possibly being TRBD2 (5 bases). V was trimmed by 1 base and J by 3 bases, leaving 18 bases between them. The germline V gene encodes CDR1 SGHDT and CDR2 YYEEEE. CDR3 length: 17 residues. Written as DNA, the CDR3 is TGTGCCAGCAGCTTGCGCTCCGGAGGAAGGCGGACAGATACGCAGTATTTT. Translation: CASSLRSGGRRTDTQYF.

In its sample, this clonotype was seen a few times. This chain connects TRBV4-3 to TRBJ2-4, with 9 bases fitting TRBD2. The J call is uncertain, as TRBJ2-7 better fits the DNA end. There are 15 residues in the CDR3. Per germline, CDR1 LGHNA and CDR2 YSLEER. This chain's CDR3 is CASSQDRGLASEQYF. The CDR3 bases are TGCGCCAGCAGCCAAGATCGGGGACTAGCTTCCGAGCAGTACTTC.

The chain joins TRBV13 to TRBJ2-7, with 15 positions matching TRBD2. Germline CDR1 reads PRHDT; CDR2 reads FYEKMQ (reference sequence). J gave up 5 bases and V 5 bases, and 4 bases lay outside the gene matches. CDR3 length equals 15 residues. CDR3 amino acids: CASSPWTSGGDEQYF. The CDR3 DNA is TGTGCCAGCAGCCCATGGACTAGCGGGGGGGACGAGCAGTACTTC.

V and J are TRBV20-1 and TRBJ1-6, with 12 nucleotides matching TRBD1. Unmatched junction bases numbered 7, after V lost 3 bases and J lost 7 bases. Germline V gene sequence: CDR1 DFQATT, CDR2 SNEGSKA (reference sequence). CDR3 length: 16 amino acids. CDR3 in amino acids: CSASTGTGGANSPLHF. DNA for the CDR3: TGCAGTGCTAGTACCGGGACAGGGGGCGCCAATTCACCCCTCCACTTT.

With respect to this clonotype: Sequence at one end of the junction differs from germline and may be a read error. The chain links TRBV28 to TRBJ2-6, with 7 positions matching TRBD1. CDR3 length equals 14 residues. Per germline, CDR1 MDHEN and CDR2 SYDVKM. In DNA, the CDR3 is TGTGCCAGCAGTTTCCTAACAGGGGACAACGTCCTGACTTTC. Translation: CASSFLTGDNVLTF.